This TCR beta chain was profiled in a study of shared clonotypes between healthy human individuals. The test was conducted at deep level. Researchers sequenced unsorted PBMC DNA using ten immunoSEQ deep assay plates. Assay used: immunoSEQ multiplex PCR; TCRdb lists only in-frame clones, some missing. Of about 460,000 clones in the sample, roughly three quarters were seen once. In the case of this clone: The sample contains more than one DNA sequence encoding this CDR3.

Healthy and HIV-negative, the adult donors had no recent acute infections or vaccinations. Unsorted samples drew genomic DNA from roughly 96 million PBMCs. Germline V lookup: CDR1 MNHEY, CDR2 SMNVEV (reference sequence). CDR3 length: 13 residues. V dropped 3 bases and J dropped 8; count of bases not matched to a gene: 5. The genes are TRBV27 and TRBJ1-2; TRBD1 matches at 8 bases. Material for sequencing was PBMCs. The clonotype was recovered from a woman in her thirties or forties in good health. Some clones in this sample may be carry-over from other donors' samples. CDR3 DNA sequence: TGTGCCAGCAGTTTCCAGGGGGCTGGCGGCTACACCTTC. Protein sequence: CASSFQGAGGYTF.